Below are 22 T cell receptor beta chains sequenced from a single sample in a study of T-cell reconstitution after alpha-beta-depleted transplantation in children. A TCRbeta library incorporating unique molecular identifiers was prepared. TCRdb re-called the PCR reads through MiXCR, storing one row per CDR3 protein. Here the sample spans hundreds of thousands of distinct CDR3 sequences, approximately 30% being singletons. Sequences were derived from PBMCs from the stem cell graft donor, sampled from the stem cell graft. The receptors derive from a human donor who donated a stem cell graft to a child with aplastic anemia.

The J gene is TRBJ1-2, the V gene TRBV9, with D possibly matching TRBD1 (6 bases). Germline CDR1 and CDR2: SGDLS and YYNGEE. This CDR3 spans 14 amino acids. Trimming cost V 4 bases and J 6 bases, with 16 bases left between them. CDR3 sequence: CASSPPGGADGYTF. CDR3 DNA sequence: TGTGCCAGCAGCCCTCCTGGGGGGGCAGATGGCTACACCTTC. The variable domain in full, with the rest retrieved from reference TRBV9 and TRBJ1-2, is DSGVTQTPKHLITATGQRVTLRCSPRSGDLSVYWYQQSLDQGLQFLIQYYNGEERAKGNILERFSAQQFPDLHSELNLSSLELGDSALYFCASSPPGGADGYTFGSGTRLTVV.

This clonotype was detected many times. This chain joins TRBV4-2 and TRBJ2-7; unclear D gene. Germline lookup yields CDR1 LGHNA and CDR2 YNFKEQ. Trimming removed 1 base at V and 1 base at J, with 5 bases between. CDR3 size: 13 residues. DNA of the CDR3: TGTGCCAGCAGCCAAGGCCCTTCCTACGAGCAGTACTTC. Its protein product is CASSQGPSYEQYF.

This clonotype showed up just a few times. The chain employs TRBV10-3 and TRBJ1-1, with a tentative D call TRBD1 (5 bases). CDR1 and CDR2 from the germline V gene are ENHRY and SYGVKD. This CDR3 spans 14 amino acids. V dropped 3 bases and J dropped 1 base, with 9 bases sitting between them. CDR3 amino acids: CAISDSRGNTEAFF. CDR3 in DNA: TGTGCCATCAGTGACAGTAGGGGGAACACTGAAGCTTTCTTT.

The rearrangement joins TRBV5-1 to TRBJ2-2; a weak D match, TRBD1 (5 bases). The length of the CDR3 is 15 residues. Germline CDR1 reads SGHRS; CDR2 reads YFSETQ. V was clipped by 2 bases and J by 1 base, with 9 bases between them. The CDR3 region is CASSFLTGNTGELFF. The DNA for the CDR3 is TGCGCCAGCAGCTTTCTAACAGGGAACACCGGGGAGCTGTTTTTT.

This chain links TRBV24-1 with TRBJ2-1; the D is unclear. Per germline, CDR1 KGHDR and CDR2 SFDVKD. The CDR3 contains 13 residues. The V gene lost 4 bases and the J gene lost 8 bases, with 11 bases spanning the gap. DNA of the CDR3: TGTGCCACCAGTGACCTCACTCCCGATGAGCAGTTCTTC. Its translation is CATSDLTPDEQFF.

The sample holds a few counts of this clonotype. The chain uses TRBV5-5 and TRBJ2-1, with a weak D call TRBD1 (6 bases). Germline assignment: CDR1 SGHKS and CDR2 YYEKEE (reference sequence). This CDR3 comprises 14 residues. V gave up 4 bases and J gave up 6 bases, with 14 bases separating them. The CDR3 region is CASSGGRLGNEQFF. In DNA, the CDR3 is TGTGCCAGCAGCGGGGGCCGGCTTGGCAATGAGCAGTTCTTC.

This clonotype turned up a few times. The chain uses TRBV6-5 and TRBJ1-4; possible D gene TRBD1, 5 bases. Deletions cut 7 bases from V and 8 bases from J, with 23 bases between. Germline CDR1 and CDR2: MNHEY and SVGAGI. CDR3 length: 16 residues. CDR3 DNA: TGTGCCAGCAAGCAGGCTCGCCAAGGGGTCGGAGAAAAACTGTTTTTT. It encodes CASKQARQGVGEKLFF.

This clonotype has more than one count but fewer than ten. The CDR3 nucleotides are TGCAGCGTCGCGACTAGCGGGAGTCCGCGTGAGCAGTTCTTC. Amino acids: CSVATSGSPREQFF. This chain uses TRBV29-1 with TRBJ2-1; TRBD2 matches 12 bases. The CDR3 sequence is 14 residues long. With 6 bases clipped from V and 9 bases from J, the junction kept 9 bases outside the gene matches. Germline assignment: CDR1 SQVTM and CDR2 ANQGSEA.

The chain is built from TRBV6-1 and TRBJ2-4, with D hard to call. Per germline, CDR1 MNHNS and CDR2 SASEGT. V was pared by 6 bases and J by 2 bases, with 8 bases between. The length of the CDR3 is 13 residues. CDR3 nucleotide sequence: TGTGCCAGCAGAGGGTTCTCCAAAAACATTCAGTACTTC. It is translated as CASRGFSKNIQYF.

There are a few counts of this clonotype. The chain couples TRBV7-9 to TRBJ2-1, with unresolved D. CDR3 length: 13 residues. Germline CDR1 and CDR2: SEHNR and FQNEAQ (reference sequence). V shed 3 bases and J shed 4 bases, with 7 bases lying between them. CDR3 nucleotides: TGTGCCAGCAGCTTTGCGGAATACAATGAGCAGTTCTTC. It translates to CASSFAEYNEQFF. Full variable domain (remainder filled in from reference TRBV7-9 and TRBJ2-1): DTGVSQNPRHKITKRGQNVTFRCDPISEHNRLYWYRQTLGQGPEFLTYFQNEAQLEKSRLLSDRFSAERPKGSFSTLEIQRTEQGDSAMYLCASSFAEYNEQFFGPGTRLTVL.

This chain uses TRBV5-1 with TRBJ2-3; D call uncertain. V lost 4 bases to trimming and J lost 2 bases, with 11 bases between them. Germline lookup yields CDR1 SGHRS and CDR2 YFSETQ. The CDR3 runs 14 residues. The CDR3 region is CASSPPDNTDTQYF. CDR3 sequence (DNA): TGCGCCAGCAGCCCGCCGGATAACACAGATACGCAGTATTTT.

This clonotype was detected a few times. The chain carries TRBV25-1 and TRBJ2-6; tentatively, D is TRBD1 (6 bases). V was pared by 3 bases and J by 0 bases, with 9 bases between. CDR1 is MGHDK, CDR2 SYGVNS, per germline. This CDR3 region has 16 residues. Here the CDR3 reads CASSEDRNSGANVLTF. CDR3 DNA: TGTGCCAGCAGTGAGGACAGAAACTCTGGGGCCAACGTCCTGACTTTC.

The chain links TRBV28 to TRBJ1-1, with D tentatively TRBD1 (5 bases). The V gene's germline CDR1 is MDHEN and CDR2 SYDVKM. With 10 bases removed from V and 5 bases from J, the gap between germline ends came to 14 bases. The CDR3 is 12 amino acids. The CDR3 DNA sequence: TGTGCCACACGAACGGGGGGTACTGAAGCTTTCTTT. Translated: CATRTGGTEAFF.

This clonotype appeared a few times. The V and J genes are TRBV6-5 and TRBJ1-2; 9 nucleotides match TRBD1. The CDR3 is made up of 12 amino acids. The V and J ends lost 6 bases and 8 bases, in that order; junction bases with no gene match: 4. Germline V gives CDR1 MNHEY, CDR2 SVGAGI. CDR3 region: CASRGTGKGYTF. CDR3 bases: TGTGCCAGCAGGGGGACAGGGAAGGGCTACACCTTC.

The chain has TRBV5-5 and TRBJ2-5, with D perhaps TRBD2 (6 bases). Trimming removed 4 bases at V and 4 bases at J, with 17 bases between. This CDR3 contains 15 residues. Germline values: CDR1 SGHKS, CDR2 YYEKEE (reference sequence). CDR3 amino acids: CASSNNVGGGETQYF. DNA for the CDR3: TGTGCCAGCAGCAACAACGTGGGGGGTGGAGAGACCCAGTACTTC.

This clonotype was counted only a few times. The CDR3 here is CASSYSGGAETQYF. In DNA, the CDR3 is TGTGCCAGCAGTTACTCGGGAGGTGCAGAGACCCAGTACTTC. V gene TRBV6-2 or TRBV6-3 combines with J gene TRBJ2-5, with D possibly TRBD2 on 6 matching bases. Germline assignment: CDR1 MNHEY and CDR2 SVGEGT. With 0 bases removed from V and 4 bases from J, the gap between germline ends came to 9 bases. The CDR3 runs to 14 residues.

This clonotype was detected ten times or more. J is TRBJ2-7 and V is TRBV7-2, with TRBD1 as a possible D gene (6 bases). CDR1 and CDR2 from the germline V gene are SGHTA and FQGNSA. The germline V and J ends were trimmed by 4 bases and 3 bases, with 16 bases remaining between them. The CDR3 is 15 residues long. The CDR3 sequence is CASSSEGVESYEQYF. For the CDR3, the DNA is TGTGCCAGCAGCTCAGAGGGGGTCGAAAGCTACGAGCAGTACTTC.

V and J are TRBV5-4 and TRBJ2-1, with TRBD2 matching 8 bases. Germline CDR1 SGHNT, CDR2 YYREEE (reference sequence). Trimming at V came to 4 bases and at J to 9 bases, leaving 3 bases not matched to a gene. The CDR3 contains 12 residues. The CDR3 sequence: CASSVGGGEQFF. CDR3 DNA: TGTGCCAGCAGCGTCGGGGGGGGTGAGCAGTTCTTC.

The table lists this clonotype with a few counts. J is TRBJ2-1 and V is TRBV29-1; no clear D. V gave up 4 bases and J gave up 0 bases, with 13 bases separating them. CDR1 is SQVTM, CDR2 ANQGSEA, per germline. The CDR3 covers 15 residues. The CDR3 loop reads CSVVTPITSYNEQFF. CDR3 sequence (DNA): TGCAGCGTTGTTACACCTATTACCTCCTACAATGAGCAGTTCTTC.

The rearrangement links TRBV7-8 to TRBJ2-3; D is possibly TRBD1 or TRBD2 (5 bases each). The germline V gene has CDR1 SGHVS and CDR2 FQNEAQ. CDR3 length equals 18 residues. V was trimmed by 0 bases and J by 0 bases, leaving 16 bases between them. The CDR3 DNA follows: TGTGCCAGCAGCTTAGCCTTTTTGGGGACCTTCAGCACAGATACGCAGTATTTT. It encodes CASSLAFLGTFSTDTQYF.

The chain uses TRBV27 and TRBJ1-2, with D uncertain. CDR3 length: 15 residues. CDR1 is MNHEY and CDR2 is SMNVEV in the germline V gene (reference sequence). The V end was cut by 0 bases, the J end by 2 bases, with 10 bases between. This chain's CDR3 is CASSLSGRINYGYTF. The CDR3, as DNA: TGTGCCAGCAGTTTATCTGGTAGAATAAACTATGGCTACACCTTC.

This clonotype has more than one count but fewer than ten. The CDR3 bases are TGCAGCGTTGAGCAGGGCGGGAAACCCTACGAGCAGTACTTC. Translated, it gives CSVEQGGKPYEQYF. This rearrangement joins TRBV29-1 to TRBJ2-7; TRBD2 is a possible D gene (6 bases). The CDR3 has 14 residues. Per germline, CDR1 SQVTM and CDR2 ANQGSEA. The V end was cut by 3 bases, the J end by 2 bases, with 14 bases between.